Following are 2 T cell receptor beta chains from one sample sequenced in a study of T-cell memory formation after mild COVID-19. Using its own MiXCR run on the 5' RACE reads, TCRdb lists one record per CDR3 protein. The top ten clones hold roughly 3.9% of a sample with fewer than 200,000 distinct CDR3 sequences, under 20% of them seen once. The material sequenced was PBMCs or a T cell subset sorted from them (not recorded which). These receptors originate from a man aged 18 to 35 who had mild COVID-19 (a few samples of this study predate the infection). Cell type and time point are not known.

This clonotype was seen ten or more times. The J gene is TRBJ2-7, the V gene TRBV7-6; D possibly uses TRBD1 or TRBD2 (5 bases each). This CDR3 has 12 residues. V lost 5 bases and J 3 bases, leaving 8 bases between the germline ends. Per germline, CDR1 SGHVS and CDR2 FNYEAQ. The DNA for the CDR3 is TGTGCCAGCAGCCCTGGGGGCTACGAGCAGTACTTC. Translated: CASSPGGYEQYF.

The genes are TRBV4-3 and TRBJ2-7; 8 bases are a match to TRBD1. Germline V CDR1 and CDR2: LGHNA, YSLEER. This CDR3 has 16 residues. With V trimmed by 1 base and J by 1 base, 6 bases remained unmatched. The CDR3 is CASSQGLRTGSYEQYF. The CDR3 coding sequence is TGCGCCAGCAGCCAAGGTCTAAGGACAGGGTCCTACGAGCAGTACTTC.